Listed below are T cell receptor beta chains from one sample, sequenced in a study of T cell repertoires in cytomegalovirus infection. Via MiXCR, TCRdb re-called the reads, giving one row per CDR3 protein. The table records roughly 920,000 distinct CDR3 sequences, around 30% of them present only once. These receptors lack a known antigen. Sequences were derived from cultured CD8+ T cells from PBMCs, sampled from culture after CMV antigen stimulation. The receptors derive from a human donor in good health (CMV status not recorded). Some clones in this sample may be carry-over from other donors' samples. Both conserved end residues are part of each CDR3. Each record gives: D gene, clone size, J gene, CDR3 length, V gene, CDR3 protein, CDR3 DNA. A D gene is named only where the DNA matches it firmly. Some rows have no size entry. The others give once, few or many, or a class for an expanded clone.

D gene: TRBD1; clone size: .; J gene: TRBJ1-2; CDR3 length: 14; V gene: TRBV20-1; CDR3 protein: CSASSPDRVFGYTF; CDR3 DNA: TGCAGTGCTAGCTCTCCCGACAGGGTGTTCGGCTACACCTTC
D gene: .; clone size: many; J gene: TRBJ2-3; CDR3 length: 14; V gene: TRBV6-6; CDR3 protein: CASSYSSPGDTQYF; CDR3 DNA: TGTGCCAGCAGTTACTCGAGTCCGGGGGATACGCAGTATTTT
D gene: .; clone size: few; J gene: TRBJ1-2; CDR3 length: 15; V gene: TRBV4-3; CDR3 protein: CASSQEDSLAYGYTF; CDR3 DNA: TGCGCCAGCAGCCAAGAAGACTCTCTGGCCTATGGCTACACCTTC
D gene: TRBD1; clone size: once; J gene: TRBJ2-7; CDR3 length: 15; V gene: TRBV6-8; CDR3 protein: CASILSGQVAYEQYF; CDR3 DNA: TGTGCCAGCATCCTTTCGGGACAGGTAGCCTACGAGCAGTACTTC
D gene: .; clone size: few; J gene: TRBJ2-5; CDR3 length: 14; V gene: TRBV27; CDR3 protein: CASRQIYGQETQYF; CDR3 DNA: TGTGCCAGCAGACAGATCTACGGCCAAGAGACCCAGTACTTC
D gene: TRBD1; clone size: .; J gene: TRBJ2-1; CDR3 length: 15; V gene: TRBV7-9; CDR3 protein: CASPVTGTGGLEQFF; CDR3 DNA: TGTGCCAGCCCCGTTACTGGGACAGGGGGCTTGGAGCAGTTCTTC
D gene: .; clone size: .; J gene: TRBJ2-7; CDR3 length: 14; V gene: TRBV5-1; CDR3 protein: CASSFGGSGYEQYF; CDR3 DNA: TGCGCCAGCAGCTTTGGGGGATCCGGTTACGAGCAGTACTTC
D gene: .; clone size: .; J gene: TRBJ2-1; CDR3 length: 13; V gene: TRBV4-1; CDR3 protein: CASSQAKGHEQFF; CDR3 DNA: TGCGCCAGCAGCCAGGCGAAGGGGCATGAGCAGTTCTTC
D gene: .; clone size: .; J gene: TRBJ2-3; CDR3 length: 17; V gene: TRBV4-1; CDR3 protein: CASSQVPLAGWEDTQYF; CDR3 DNA: TGCGCCAGCAGCCAAGTCCCCCTCGCGGGGTGGGAAGATACGCAGTATTTT
D gene: .; clone size: .; J gene: TRBJ1-6; CDR3 length: 15; V gene: TRBV5-6; CDR3 protein: CASSLKGSKNSPLHF; CDR3 DNA: TGTGCCAGCAGCTTGAAGGGGTCGAAGAATTCACCCCTCCACTTT
D gene: .; clone size: .; J gene: TRBJ2-1; CDR3 length: 14; V gene: TRBV6-4; CDR3 protein: CASSDEGLNNEQFF; CDR3 DNA: TGTGCCAGCAGTGACGAAGGGCTGAACAATGAGCAGTTCTTC
D gene: .; clone size: once; J gene: TRBJ2-2; CDR3 length: 16; V gene: TRBV5-8; CDR3 protein: CASSRHRVGNTGELFF; CDR3 DNA: TGTGCCAGCAGCCGGCACAGGGTAGGGAACACCGGGGAGCTGTTTTTT
D gene: .; clone size: few; J gene: TRBJ2-3; CDR3 length: 13; V gene: TRBV11-3; CDR3 protein: CASSLGTVDTQYF; CDR3 DNA: TGTGCCAGCAGCTTAGGGACAGTGGATACGCAGTATTTT
D gene: TRBD1; clone size: .; J gene: TRBJ1-1; CDR3 length: 16; V gene: TRBV4-1; CDR3 protein: CASSQVSGGLNTEAFF; CDR3 DNA: TGCGCCAGCAGCCAAGTCTCAGGGGGCCTGAACACTGAAGCTTTCTTT
D gene: .; clone size: .; J gene: TRBJ2-5; CDR3 length: 15; V gene: TRBV7-6; CDR3 protein: CASSLEAGWQETQYF; CDR3 DNA: TGTGCCAGCAGCTTAGAGGCGGGGTGGCAAGAGACCCAGTACTTC
D gene: .; clone size: once; J gene: TRBJ2-6; CDR3 length: 15; V gene: TRBV28; CDR3 protein: CASSETGTGANVLTF; CDR3 DNA: TGTGCCAGCAGTGAAACCGGGACAGGGGCCAACGTCCTGACTTTC
D gene: .; clone size: few; J gene: TRBJ1-2; CDR3 length: 11; V gene: TRBV7-6; CDR3 protein: CASSSGTGYTF; CDR3 DNA: TGTGCCAGCAGCTCCGGGACAGGCTACACCTTC
D gene: .; clone size: .; J gene: TRBJ2-1; CDR3 length: 11; V gene: TRBV2; CDR3 protein: CASRRGHEQFF; CDR3 DNA: TGTGCCAGCAGGCGGGGCCATGAGCAGTTCTTC
D gene: TRBD1; clone size: few; J gene: TRBJ1-5; CDR3 length: 16; V gene: TRBV10-3; CDR3 protein: CAISEGTEHSNQPQHF; CDR3 DNA: TGTGCCATCAGTGAGGGGACAGAACATAGCAATCAGCCCCAGCATTTT
D gene: .; clone size: .; J gene: TRBJ1-6; CDR3 length: 12; V gene: TRBV10-3; CDR3 protein: CAISEGRTPLHF; CDR3 DNA: TGTGCCATCAGTGAGGGGAGGACACCCCTCCACTTT
D gene: .; clone size: .; J gene: TRBJ2-5; CDR3 length: 15; V gene: TRBV14; CDR3 protein: CASSQSRGPQETQYF; CDR3 DNA: TGTGCCAGCAGCCAAAGTAGAGGTCCCCAAGAGACCCAGTACTTC
D gene: TRBD2; clone size: .; J gene: TRBJ2-2; CDR3 length: 18; V gene: TRBV4-3; CDR3 protein: CASSQDRLAGGNSGELFF; CDR3 DNA: TGCGCCAGCAGCCAAGATAGACTAGCGGGGGGAAACTCCGGGGAGCTGTTTTTT
D gene: .; clone size: .; J gene: TRBJ2-7; CDR3 length: 12; V gene: TRBV6-6; CDR3 protein: CASSHHLDEQYF; CDR3 DNA: TGTGCCAGCAGCCACCACCTCGACGAGCAGTACTTC
D gene: TRBD1; clone size: .; J gene: TRBJ2-3; CDR3 length: 17; V gene: TRBV5-1; CDR3 protein: CASSLAGQVLSTDTQYF; CDR3 DNA: TGCGCCAGCAGCTTGGCGGGACAGGTCCTTAGCACAGATACGCAGTATTTT
D gene: TRBD2; clone size: .; J gene: TRBJ2-1; CDR3 length: 16; V gene: TRBV6-6; CDR3 protein: CASSSPGGTHGNEQFF; CDR3 DNA: TGTGCCAGCAGTTCCCCGGGGGGGACTCACGGCAATGAGCAGTTCTTC
D gene: .; clone size: .; J gene: TRBJ2-1; CDR3 length: 13; V gene: TRBV20-1; CDR3 protein: CSARNRGGNEQFF; CDR3 DNA: TGCAGTGCTAGAAACAGGGGGGGCAATGAGCAGTTCTTC